The next 13 T cell receptor beta chains were all read from a single sample in a study of cytomegalovirus exposure and HLA in healthy donors. Primers: 60 Vbeta forward and 13 Jbeta reverse. Assay used: immunoSEQ multiplex PCR; TCRdb lists only in-frame clones, some missing. The sample lists roughly 180,000 clones, 70% to 80% occurring once. Sequencing was carried out using PBMCs. The source is a man in his thirties or forties in good health and CMV-seronegative.

Points on this clone: Relative to the germline gene, one junction end is altered; a read error may explain this. The chain uses TRBV19 and TRBJ1-5, with a weak D call TRBD1 (6 bases). Germline CDR1 reads LNHDA; CDR2 reads SQIVND (reference sequence). This CDR3 is 17 amino acids long. This chain's CDR3 is CASSILTGGGRGGTQHF. The CDR3, as DNA: TGTGCCAGCAGTATATTGACGGGTGGTGGCAGGGGAGGGACCCAGCATTTT.

The chain uses TRBV7-3 and TRBJ1-3; D is ambiguous. CDR3 size: 15 residues. V lost 4 bases and J 0 bases, leaving 10 bases between the germline ends. CDR1 is SGHTA and CDR2 is FQGTGA in the germline V gene. CDR3 region: CASSSQAASGNTIYF. The CDR3 DNA sequence: TGTGCCAGCAGCTCACAAGCGGCCTCTGGAAACACCATATATTTT.

This sequence joins TRBV9 and TRBJ2-1; D is ambiguous. Germline CDR1 SGDLS, CDR2 YYNGEE. V lost 3 bases to trimming and J lost 2 bases, with 6 bases between them. The CDR3 covers 13 residues. CDR3 amino acids: CASSANTYNEQFF. Written as DNA, the CDR3 is TGTGCCAGCAGCGCCAACACCTACAATGAGCAGTTCTTC.

J is TRBJ2-1 and V is TRBV30; D unclear. Trimming removed 0 bases from V and 0 bases from J, with 9 bases in between. Germline CDR1 is GTSNPN and CDR2 is SVGIG (reference sequence). The CDR3 covers 15 residues. CDR3 in DNA: TGTGCCTGGAGTGTCCCCCTCAGCTCCTACAATGAGCAGTTCTTC. Protein product: CAWSVPLSSYNEQFF.

The chain links TRBV6-6 to TRBJ2-7; D is unresolved. Germline assignment: CDR1 MNHNY and CDR2 SVGAGI (reference sequence). The CDR3 sequence is 14 residues long. Deletions cut 6 bases from V and 2 bases from J, with 14 bases between. DNA for the CDR3: TGTGCCAGCAGACTTTGGGCCTCTGCCTACGAGCAGTACTTC. As protein: CASRLWASAYEQYF.

The CDR3 protein is CATGPTDRATNEKLFF. CDR3 nucleotide sequence: TGTGCCACCGGACCCACCGACAGGGCAACTAATGAAAAACTGTTTTTT. This rearrangement joins TRBV19 to TRBJ1-4, with TRBD1 matching over 7 bases. The CDR3 length is 16 residues. With 10 bases clipped from V and 0 bases from J, the junction kept 11 bases outside the gene matches. Germline CDR1 LNHDA, CDR2 SQIVND (reference sequence).

The V gene is TRBV9, the J gene TRBJ2-3; 9 nucleotides match TRBD1. Germline CDR1 is SGDLS and CDR2 is YYNGEE. This CDR3 comprises 15 residues. J lost 4 bases, V lost 4 bases, and 7 bases had no gene match. CDR3 coding DNA: TGTGCCAGCAGCTCGGGACAGGGAGGCGCAGATACGCAGTATTTT. Translating it yields CASSSGQGGADTQYF.

The rearrangement joins TRBV11-2 to TRBJ1-1; perhaps TRBD1 as D (6 bases). The CDR3 has 12 residues. V lost 5 bases to trimming and J lost 7 bases, with 11 bases between them. CDR1 and CDR2 from the germline V gene are SGHAT and FQNNGV. CDR3 nucleotide sequence: TGTGCCAGCAGCCGCAGGGGTGTTGAAGCTTTCTTT. Protein sequence: CASSRRGVEAFF.

Comment on this clone: One end of the junction fails to match germline, which may point to a read error. V usage is TRBV2 and J usage is TRBJ1-1; maybe TRBD1 (6 bases). The CDR3 has 14 amino acids. Germline CDR1 and CDR2: SNHLY and FYNNEI. CDR3 nucleotides: TGTGCCAGCAGTGATCGTACAGGGAACCCTGAAGCTTTCTTT. Protein: CASSDRTGNPEAFF.

In DNA, the CDR3 is TGTGCCAGCAGCCTAGGCGGAACTGGAAACACCATATATTTT. It codes for CASSLGGTGNTIYF. The rearrangement links TRBV7-3 to TRBJ1-3; D gene unclear. Trimming took 5 bases from V and 2 from J, leaving 10 bases between them. Germline CDR1 reads SGHTA; CDR2 reads FQGTGA. This CDR3 has 14 residues. Full variable domain (rest looked up from reference TRBV7-3 and TRBJ1-3): GAGVSQTPSNKVTEKGKYVELRCDPISGHTALYWYRQSLGQGPEFLIYFQGTGAADDSGLPNDRFFAVRPEGSVSTLKIQRTERGDSAVYLCASSLGGTGNTIYFGEGSWLTVV.

The rearrangement joins TRBV27 to TRBJ1-5; D possibly corresponds to TRBD1 (5 bases). In germline, CDR1 is MNHEY, CDR2 SMNVEV (reference sequence). CDR3 length: 16 amino acids. Trimming shortened V by 5 bases and J by 1 base, and 15 bases separated the two germline ends. The CDR3 DNA sequence: TGTGCCAGCAGTCCCCTTGGGGGGTTGAGCAATCAGCCCCAGCATTTT. This encodes CASSPLGGLSNQPQHF.

The chain carries TRBV7-3 and TRBJ2-3; 12 bases map to TRBD2. CDR1 SGHTA and CDR2 FQGTGA come from the germline V gene. There are 17 residues in the CDR3. After removal of 2 bases from V and 1 base from J, the junction contained 4 bases not matched to a gene. CDR3 in DNA: TGTGCCAGCAGCTTACTAGCGGGGGGGATTGGCACAGATACGCAGTATTTT. Protein product: CASSLLAGGIGTDTQYF. Drawing the rest from reference TRBV7-3 and TRBJ2-3, the complete variable domain is GAGVSQTPSNKVTEKGKYVELRCDPISGHTALYWYRQSLGQGPEFLIYFQGTGAADDSGLPNDRFFAVRPEGSVSTLKIQRTERGDSAVYLCASSLLAGGIGTDTQYFGPGTRLTVL.

V is TRBV27 and J is TRBJ1-2; D remains ambiguous. There are 14 residues in the CDR3. Germline CDR1 is MNHEY and CDR2 is SMNVEV (reference sequence). Trimming cost V 5 bases and J 6 bases, with 16 bases left between them. The DNA of the CDR3 is TGTGCCAGCAGTCCACAGAACGGATATGATGGCTACACCTTC. The encoded protein is CASSPQNGYDGYTF.